This T cell receptor beta chain was documented in a study of CD8+ T cells in alopecia areata. Overall study findings and caveats: Patients displayed less clarity in TCR sharing than mice, a finding possibly related to HLA. While tofacitinib was given, many expanded lesional clones persisted in scalp and blood. Tofacitinib produced a significant decrease in scalp clonality and in expanded CD8+ clones among the top 100.

The treatment was: oral pan-JAK inhibitor, 5-10 mg twice daily. Per germline, CDR1 MDHEN and CDR2 SYDVKM. Trimming pared 3 bases from V and 7 bases from J, leaving 25 bases between. The CDR3 loop spans 17 amino acids. On this clone itself: Its cognate antigen is unknown.

Isolated RNA was reverse transcribed into cDNA used as the sequencing template. TCRdb's table, derived via immunoSEQ multiplex PCR, lists solely in-frame clones and lacks some. The sample consists of approximately 45,000 clones, around three fifths of them appearing once. The V call is TRBV28, the J call TRBJ2-7, with a possible D match to TRBD1 (5 bases). The sequence derives from a human donor with alopecia areata. Source: CD8+ T cells sorted from blood, taken at week 4, from a patient treated with tofacitinib. The CDR3 DNA is TGTGCCAGCAGTTTTAAGGGGAACGTCGGGCCCCTGTTGGAGCAGTACTTC. Translation: CASSFKGNVGPLLEQYF.